These 10 T cell receptor beta chains originate from one sample sequenced in a study of cytomegalovirus exposure and HLA in healthy donors. PCR primers comprised 60 Vbeta and 13 Jbeta primers. Using immunoSEQ multiplex PCR, the repertoire was profiled, and TCRdb retains in-frame clones only, with some absent. The sample has 120,000 or so clones; approximately 78% are singletons. The sample was PBMCs. The source is a woman between 40 and 55 years old in good health and CMV-seronegative.

This clone has more than one count but fewer than ten. The rearrangement uses TRBV5-1 and TRBJ2-1; a possible D gene is TRBD1 (6 bases). The CDR3 runs 14 residues. Trimming took off 0 bases at V and 8 bases at J, with 12 bases between the two ends. Germline V lookup: CDR1 SGHRS, CDR2 YFSETQ. CDR3 DNA sequence: TGCGCCAGCAGCTTGGGAGGGAAGGGGGATGAGCAGTTCTTC. Translating it yields CASSLGGKGDEQFF.

The V gene is TRBV5-6, the J gene TRBJ2-3; TRBD1 might be the D (6 bases). The CDR3 loop spans 14 amino acids. Germline V gene lookup returns CDR1 SGHDT and CDR2 YYEEEE. Between the trimmed V and J ends, which lost 4 bases and 2 bases, there was a span of 11 bases. As DNA, the CDR3 is TGTGCCAGCAGCGAGACAGGAACCACAGATACGCAGTATTTT. Translating it yields CASSETGTTDTQYF.

The V call is TRBV28, the J call TRBJ2-7, with D perhaps matching TRBD2 (6 bases). V was trimmed by 4 bases and J by 0 bases, leaving 16 bases between them. CDR1 and CDR2 (germline): MDHEN, SYDVKM. This CDR3 has 16 residues. The CDR3 region is CASSSPGLGLSYEQYF. In DNA form, the CDR3 reads TGTGCCAGCAGTTCACCGGGACTGGGGCTCTCCTACGAGCAGTACTTC.

The rearrangement joins TRBV10-2 to TRBJ2-7; 8 bases fit TRBD1. Germline assignment: CDR1 WSHSY and CDR2 SAAADI. The CDR3 totals 15 residues. V gave up 3 bases and J gave up 3 bases; unmatched junction bases: 7. DNA of the CDR3: TGCGCCAGCAGTGATCCGGGACAGGCCTACTACGAGCAGTACTTC. Translation gives CASSDPGQAYYEQYF.

This clone was counted only a few times. The gene calls are TRBV7-2 and TRBJ1-1; D gene uncertain. CDR3 length: 17 amino acids. V shed 2 bases and J shed 8 bases, with 24 bases lying between them. Germline-derived CDR1 and CDR2 are SGHTA and FQGNSA. CDR3 coding DNA: TGTGCCAGCAGCTTAACGGTAATCCCTTCTCGTTATTTGGAAGCTTTCTTT. Its protein is CASSLTVIPSRYLEAFF. Full variable domain (missing parts from reference TRBV7-2 and TRBJ1-1): GAGVSQSPSNKVTEKGKDVELRCDPISGHTALYWYRQSLGQGLEFLIYFQGNSAPDKSGLPSDRFSAERTGGSVSTLTIQRTQQEDSAVYLCASSLTVIPSRYLEAFFGQGTRLTVV.

The V gene is TRBV28, the J gene TRBJ2-3; D gene unclear. V was cut by 7 bases and J by 6 bases, with 23 bases left in between. The CDR3 is made up of 16 amino acids. Germline CDR1 MDHEN, CDR2 SYDVKM. This CDR3 is CASNLQNSPGGDTQYF. CDR3 bases: TGTGCCAGCAACTTACAGAATTCCCCAGGTGGCGATACGCAGTATTTT.

This chain links TRBV4-1 with TRBJ1-5; D possibly corresponds to TRBD1 (5 bases). Germline CDR1 MGHRA, CDR2 YSYEKL. V was trimmed by 3 bases and J by 3 bases, leaving 15 bases between them. The CDR3 spans 16 residues. The CDR3: CASSHPPGTHNQPQHF. CDR3 sequence (DNA): TGCGCCAGCAGCCATCCCCCCGGGACTCACAATCAGCCCCAGCATTTT.

The rearrangement links TRBV11-1 to TRBJ2-3; the D gene is possibly TRBD1 (5 bases). The CDR3 has 13 residues. Germline lookup yields CDR1 SGHAT and CDR2 FQDESV (reference sequence). V lost 8 bases, J lost 4 bases, and 13 bases lay in between. CDR3 sequence: CASAKGRADTQYF. The DNA of the CDR3 is TGTGCCAGCGCGAAGGGGCGTGCAGATACGCAGTATTTT.

This clone was found a few times. The chain employs TRBV28 and TRBJ1-2; no clear D gene. Trimming removed 5 bases at V and 4 bases at J, with 8 bases between. Germline V gene lookup returns CDR1 MDHEN and CDR2 SYDVKM. This CDR3 has 12 residues. In DNA form, the CDR3 reads TGTGCCAGCAGTATCAGGTCCTATGGCTACACCTTC. Translating it yields CASSIRSYGYTF.

The rearrangement uses TRBV7-9 and TRBJ2-7; 7 bases line up with TRBD1. V trimming: 5 bases; J trimming: 3 bases; junction bases outside the gene matches: 10. Germline V CDR1 and CDR2: SEHNR, FQNEAQ (reference sequence). The CDR3 consists of 15 residues. The CDR3 protein is CASSEQGSGFYEQYF. DNA of the CDR3: TGTGCCAGCAGCGAACAGGGGTCCGGATTCTACGAGCAGTACTTC.